These T cell receptor beta chains were read from a single sample in a study of T-cell memory formation after mild COVID-19. A single record per CDR3 protein comes from TCRdb applying MiXCR to the 5' RACE reads. The table includes under 200,000 distinct CDR3 sequences, approximately 10% detected once. The sequencing sample was made of PBMCs or a T cell subset sorted from them (not recorded which). Receptor source: a man aged 18-30 years who had mild COVID-19 (a few samples of this study predate the infection). Cell type and time point are not known. The CDR3 runs from the conserved cysteine through the conserved F or W. A D gene is named only where the DNA matches it firmly. A clone size is listed for some rows: how often the clone was seen (once, few, many), or a class if it is expanded.

J gene: TRBJ2-1
V gene: TRBV5-6
D gene: .
clone size: few
CDR3 DNA: TGTGCCAGCAGCCTTTCGTTCCTGGCGAGGGATGAGCAGTTCTTC
CDR3 protein: CASSLSFLARDEQFF

J gene: TRBJ2-5
V gene: TRBV6-5
D gene: TRBD2
clone size: few
CDR3 DNA: TGTGCCAGCAGACCGATTAGCGGGGGGATAGGGGAGACCCAGTACTTC
CDR3 protein: CASRPISGGIGETQYF

J gene: TRBJ1-5
V gene: TRBV20-1
D gene: .
clone size: few
CDR3 DNA: TGCAGTGCTGCGGGGGCTGGCAATCAGCCCCAGCATTTT
CDR3 protein: CSAAGAGNQPQHF

J gene: TRBJ2-3
V gene: TRBV4-3
D gene: .
clone size: many
CDR3 DNA: TGCGCCAGCAGCCAAGGGTTGATAGAGGCCTACGCAGATACGCAGTATTTT
CDR3 protein: CASSQGLIEAYADTQYF

J gene: TRBJ2-7
V gene: TRBV7-2
D gene: .
clone size: .
CDR3 DNA: TGTGCCAGCAGCTCCCGGGACCCTTCCTACGAGCAGTACTTC
CDR3 protein: CASSSRDPSYEQYF

J gene: TRBJ1-5
V gene: TRBV20-1
D gene: .
clone size: few
CDR3 DNA: TGCAGTGCGGGAGAGACCGATCAGCCCCAGCATTTT
CDR3 protein: CSAGETDQPQHF

J gene: TRBJ1-1
V gene: TRBV9
D gene: .
clone size: .
CDR3 DNA: TGTGCCAGCAGCGTCGGACGGACTAACACTGAAGCTTTCTTT
CDR3 protein: CASSVGRTNTEAFF

J gene: TRBJ2-5
V gene: TRBV5-1
D gene: .
clone size: many
CDR3 DNA: TGCGCCAGCAGCTCCGGGACCGAACTAAAAGAGACCCAGTACTTC
CDR3 protein: CASSSGTELKETQYF

J gene: TRBJ1-2
V gene: TRBV19
D gene: .
clone size: few
CDR3 DNA: TGTGCCAGTAGGAGGACGACAGCAGGACGGGGCTACACCTTC
CDR3 protein: CASRRTTAGRGYTF

J gene: TRBJ2-2
V gene: TRBV7-2
D gene: .
clone size: many
CDR3 DNA: TGTGCCAGCAGCTTACCCGGGAGCGGGGAGCTGTTTTTT
CDR3 protein: CASSLPGSGELFF

J gene: TRBJ2-7
V gene: TRBV12-3/TRBV12-4
D gene: .
clone size: .
CDR3 DNA: TGTGCCAGCAGTTCACAGGGCGGAGGCTACGAGCAGTACTTC
CDR3 protein: CASSSQGGGYEQYF

J gene: TRBJ2-5
V gene: TRBV5-4
D gene: TRBD2
clone size: .
CDR3 DNA: TGTGCCAGCAGTAGCGGCGGGGGGGGAGAGACCCAGTACTTC
CDR3 protein: CASSSGGGGETQYF

J gene: TRBJ2-6
V gene: TRBV5-1
D gene: .
clone size: many
CDR3 DNA: TGCGCCAGCAGCTTGGAAGCTGGGGCCAACGTCCTGACTTTC
CDR3 protein: CASSLEAGANVLTF

J gene: TRBJ2-3
V gene: TRBV24-1
D gene: TRBD1
clone size: many
CDR3 DNA: TGTGCCACCAGTGCCGGGGACAGATCTACGCAGTATTTT
CDR3 protein: CATSAGDRSTQYF

J gene: TRBJ1-2
V gene: TRBV4-3
D gene: .
clone size: few
CDR3 DNA: TGCGCCAGCAGCCAAGGTTTCGGTGGCTATGGCTACACCTTC
CDR3 protein: CASSQGFGGYGYTF

J gene: TRBJ2-6
V gene: TRBV10-3
D gene: .
clone size: .
CDR3 DNA: TGTGCCATCAGTGAGTTCGACTCTGGGGCCAACGTCCTGACTTTC
CDR3 protein: CAISEFDSGANVLTF

J gene: TRBJ2-1
V gene: TRBV4-1
D gene: .
clone size: few
CDR3 DNA: TGCGCCAGCAGCCAGCCCCGGGGGAGCTCCTACAATGAGCAGTTCTTC
CDR3 protein: CASSQPRGSSYNEQFF

J gene: TRBJ2-3
V gene: TRBV5-1
D gene: .
clone size: .
CDR3 DNA: TGCGCCAGCAGCTCGGGGGCCGCTTGGACCACAGATACGCAGTATTTT
CDR3 protein: CASSSGAAWTTDTQYF

J gene: TRBJ1-1
V gene: TRBV5-1
D gene: TRBD1
clone size: .
CDR3 DNA: TGCGCCAGCGGACAGGGGCTGAGCACTGAAGCTTTCTTT
CDR3 protein: CASGQGLSTEAFF

J gene: TRBJ1-2
V gene: TRBV12-3/TRBV12-4
D gene: .
clone size: .
CDR3 DNA: TGTGCCAGCAGTTTAGATGGGCCAGGGCCCTATGGCTACACCTTC
CDR3 protein: CASSLDGPGPYGYTF

J gene: TRBJ1-2
V gene: TRBV6-6
D gene: .
clone size: few
CDR3 DNA: TGTGCCAGCAGTCGCGGGATAGATGGAAACTATGGCTACACCTTC
CDR3 protein: CASSRGIDGNYGYTF

J gene: TRBJ2-1
V gene: TRBV7-2
D gene: .
clone size: many
CDR3 DNA: TGTGCCAGCAGCTTGCGGGGGCGTACTGAGCAGTTCTTC
CDR3 protein: CASSLRGRTEQFF

J gene: TRBJ2-5
V gene: TRBV12-3/TRBV12-4
D gene: .
clone size: few
CDR3 DNA: TGTGCCAGCAGCTACAACGGAGAGACCCAGTACTTC
CDR3 protein: CASSYNGETQYF

J gene: TRBJ1-2
V gene: TRBV6-5
D gene: .
clone size: .
CDR3 DNA: TGTGCCAGCAGTTACGCCGGACACGTTAGGGGCTACACCTTC
CDR3 protein: CASSYAGHVRGYTF

J gene: TRBJ2-5
V gene: TRBV5-1
D gene: .
clone size: few
CDR3 DNA: TGCGCCAGCAGCGTGAGGGTCCAAGAGACCCAGTACTTC
CDR3 protein: CASSVRVQETQYF

J gene: TRBJ1-1
V gene: TRBV4-1
D gene: TRBD1
clone size: .
CDR3 DNA: TGCGCCAGCAGCCAAGAACCGGACAGGGATGAAGCTTTCTTT
CDR3 protein: CASSQEPDRDEAFF

J gene: TRBJ1-5
V gene: TRBV27
D gene: .
clone size: .
CDR3 DNA: TGTGCCAGCAGTTTAACCCCCTTTGGTAATCAGCCCCAGCATTTT
CDR3 protein: CASSLTPFGNQPQHF

J gene: TRBJ1-1
V gene: TRBV5-6
D gene: TRBD1
clone size: .
CDR3 DNA: TGTGCCAGCAGATACACAGGGGGGAGCACTGAAGCTTTCTTT
CDR3 protein: CASRYTGGSTEAFF

J gene: TRBJ2-5
V gene: TRBV11-2
D gene: TRBD2
clone size: few
CDR3 DNA: TGTGCCAGCAGCTTACGGCTAGCGGGGAAGGAGACCCAGTACTTC
CDR3 protein: CASSLRLAGKETQYF

J gene: TRBJ1-5
V gene: TRBV30
D gene: .
clone size: .
CDR3 DNA: TGTGCCTGGAGTGTACTAACAGACAATCAGCCCCAGCATTTT
CDR3 protein: CAWSVLTDNQPQHF

J gene: TRBJ1-4
V gene: TRBV12-3/TRBV12-4
D gene: TRBD1
clone size: .
CDR3 DNA: TGTGCCAGCAGTCCGGGACAGGGGCTAGCAACTAATGAAAAACTGTTTTTT
CDR3 protein: CASSPGQGLATNEKLFF

J gene: TRBJ1-1
V gene: TRBV7-9
D gene: .
clone size: few
CDR3 DNA: TGTGCCAGCAGCCCTCCCCGGCAGGGAGCCGAAGCTTTCTTT
CDR3 protein: CASSPPRQGAEAFF

J gene: TRBJ1-2
V gene: TRBV7-2
D gene: .
clone size: few
CDR3 DNA: TGTGCCAGCAGCTTGGATCCAGGGGCGAATAACTATGGCTACACCTTC
CDR3 protein: CASSLDPGANNYGYTF

J gene: TRBJ1-6
V gene: TRBV5-1
D gene: .
clone size: many
CDR3 DNA: TGCGCCAGCAGCTTGGGTTTCGGCGATAATTCACCCCTCCACTTT
CDR3 protein: CASSLGFGDNSPLHF

J gene: TRBJ2-7
V gene: TRBV20-1
D gene: TRBD1
clone size: many
CDR3 DNA: TGCAGTGCTAGGGGACAGGTAGCCTACGAGCAGTACTTC
CDR3 protein: CSARGQVAYEQYF

J gene: TRBJ1-1
V gene: TRBV7-2
D gene: .
clone size: .
CDR3 DNA: TGTGCCAGCAGCTTAGCGCACACCATGAACACTGAAGCTTTCTTT
CDR3 protein: CASSLAHTMNTEAFF